The T cell receptor (beta chain) under discussion was sequenced for a study of early T cells in non-severe SARS-CoV-2 infection. On the study more broadly: The input, bulk RNA from unsorted whole blood, was sequenced, and chains were unpaired. Study-level points and caveats: CD4 and private specificities were missed by VDJdb matching, which favored anti-spike CD8 responses.

Unique molecular identifiers were affixed to single, distinct cDNA molecules. TCRdb processed the 5' RACE reads anew with MiXCR; each CDR3 protein has one entry. This sample has around 77,000 distinct CDR3 sequences, with 4.5% to 6% found just once. This CDR3 has 14 residues. V gave up 4 bases and J gave up 5 bases; unmatched junction bases: 7. CDR1 and CDR2 (germline): SGHRS, YFSETQ. The table lists this clonotype with a few counts. No antigen is known for it. The V gene is TRBV5-1, the J gene TRBJ2-7, with 9 positions matching TRBD2. The sequence was collected from an adult who was a healthcare worker with PCR-confirmed SARS-CoV-2 infection or an uninfected control (not recorded which). Source: whole blood, taken at baseline. CDR3 in amino acids: CASSPLASGDEQYF. In DNA form, the CDR3 reads TGCGCCAGCAGCCCCTTGGCTAGCGGGGACGAGCAGTACTTC. Complete variable domain (other parts from reference TRBV5-1 and TRBJ2-7): KAGVTQTPRYLIKTRGQQVTLSCSPISGHRSVSWYQQTPGQGLQFLFEYFSETQRNKGNFPGRFSGRQFSNSRSEMNVSTLELGDSALYLCASSPLASGDEQYFGPGTRLTVT.